The 25 T cell receptor beta chains below come from one sample, sequenced in a study of blood T cell repertoires in COVID-19. Only in-frame clones appear in the TCRdb table, and some are missing; sequencing was by immunoSEQ multiplex PCR. The top ten clones hold around 2.2% of a sample with some 230,000 clones, 86% of them seen once. The sequenced sample was peripheral blood. The origin of the receptors is a man younger than 40 who had recovered from COVID-19.

This sequence joins TRBV12-3 or TRBV12-4 and TRBJ2-7; D perhaps matches TRBD1 (6 bases). CDR3 length: 13 residues. V gave up 1 base and J gave up 5 bases, with 9 bases separating them. The CDR3: CASSLGQGNEQYF. CDR3 DNA sequence: TGTGCCAGCAGTTTAGGCCAGGGGAACGAGCAGTACTTC.

This sequence joins TRBV7-9 and TRBJ2-7; tentative D call: TRBD1 (6 bases). This CDR3 region has 14 residues. Germline CDR1 and CDR2: SEHNR and FQNEAQ (reference sequence). The germline V and J ends were trimmed by 5 bases and 3 bases, with 14 bases remaining between them. The CDR3 coding sequence is TGTGCCAGCAGCAGAATCGACAGGATCTACGAGCAGTACTTC. Its protein product is CASSRIDRIYEQYF.

The V gene is TRBV19, the J gene TRBJ2-7; weak D call: TRBD1 (6 bases). V was trimmed by 5 bases and J by 0 bases, leaving 17 bases between them. Per germline, CDR1 LNHDA and CDR2 SQIVND (reference sequence). This CDR3 has 16 amino acids. This CDR3 is CASSLFGTLGSYEQYF. The CDR3 DNA reads TGTGCCAGTAGTCTCTTCGGGACACTTGGCTCCTACGAGCAGTACTTC.

The genes are TRBV5-6 and TRBJ2-2; maybe TRBD1 (6 bases). The CDR3 is made up of 16 amino acids. CDR1 is SGHDT and CDR2 is YYEEEE in the germline V gene. The V gene lost 3 bases and the J gene lost 5 bases, with 17 bases spanning the gap. CDR3 sequence reads: CASSSTGVRVTGELFF. The CDR3 DNA reads as TGTGCCAGCAGCTCGACAGGCGTCAGAGTTACCGGGGAGCTGTTTTTT.

The chain uses TRBV9 and TRBJ2-5; 10 positions match TRBD2. This CDR3 is built from 14 residues. J lost 3 bases, V lost 3 bases, and 2 bases had no gene match. Germline CDR1 is SGDLS and CDR2 is YYNGEE. As DNA, the CDR3 is TGTGCCAGCAGCGGCGGACTAGCGGAAGAGACCCAGTACTTC. This codes for CASSGGLAEETQYF.

The CDR3 sequence is CASSYSSSWARAFF. CDR3 sequence (DNA): TGTGCCAGCAGTTACTCGAGTAGTTGGGCCCGAGCTTTCTTT. The rearrangement uses TRBV6-5 and TRBJ1-1; D uncertain. V lost 0 bases, J lost 10 bases, and 15 bases lay in between. The CDR3 loop spans 14 amino acids. Germline V gene sequence: CDR1 MNHEY, CDR2 SVGAGI.

This clone was picked up one time. The rearrangement links TRBV9 to TRBJ2-7; 10 bases line up with TRBD2. Germline CDR1 is SGDLS and CDR2 is YYNGEE. The CDR3 length is 15 residues. J lost 2 bases, V lost 3 bases, and 5 bases had no gene match. CDR3: CASSAGLAVTYEQYF. In nucleotides, the CDR3 is TGTGCCAGCAGCGCAGGACTAGCGGTGACCTACGAGCAGTACTTC.

V usage is TRBV2 and J usage is TRBJ1-4; the D gene is possibly TRBD1 (6 bases). Germline V gives CDR1 SNHLY, CDR2 FYNNEI. V was pared by 7 bases and J by 8 bases, with 20 bases between. The CDR3 runs to 15 residues. Written as DNA, the CDR3 is TGTGCCAGCAAATCTTGGGCAGGGGTGAGCGAAAAACTGTTTTTT. This translates into CASKSWAGVSEKLFF.

The V gene is TRBV5-8, the J gene TRBJ2-5; D is possibly TRBD1 (6 bases). CDR3 length: 16 residues. In germline, CDR1 is SGHTS, CDR2 YDEGEE. Trimming stripped 0 bases from V and 3 bases from J, with 15 bases between. For the CDR3, the DNA is TGTGCCAGCAGCTTGGACGGCAGGGGCCGGGAAGAGACCCAGTACTTC. Amino acid sequence: CASSLDGRGREETQYF.

The count of this clone is one. This chain joins TRBV19 and TRBJ1-1; TRBD1 might be the D (6 bases). Trimming cost V 3 bases and J 0 bases, with 20 bases left between them. Per the germline V gene, CDR1 is LNHDA and CDR2 is SQIVND (reference sequence). The CDR3 contains 18 residues. CDR3 residues: CASSIKGGGIGMNTEAFF. The CDR3 DNA sequence: TGTGCCAGTAGTATTAAAGGGGGTGGTATAGGAATGAACACTGAAGCTTTCTTT.

This rearrangement joins TRBV4-1 to TRBJ1-5; 11 bases are shared with TRBD1. The germline V gene encodes CDR1 MGHRA and CDR2 YSYEKL. V lost 1 base, J lost 11 bases, and 4 bases stayed unmatched. This CDR3 region has 14 residues. CDR3 region: CASSQGGQGASQHF. The CDR3 DNA is TGCGCCAGCAGCCAAGGTGGACAGGGGGCTTCCCAGCATTTT.

This sequence joins TRBV19 and TRBJ2-7; D may be TRBD1 (5 bases). V dropped 5 bases and J dropped 2 bases, with 13 bases sitting between them. Germline loops: CDR1 LNHDA, CDR2 SQIVND (reference sequence). This CDR3 is built from 14 residues. The CDR3 nucleotides read TGTGCCAGTAGTCCACAGGTTACTGCCTACGAGCAGTACTTC. Translation: CASSPQVTAYEQYF. Drawing the rest from reference TRBV19 and TRBJ2-7, the complete variable domain is DGGITQSPKYLFRKEGQNVTLSCEQNLNHDAMYWYRQDPGQGLRLIYYSQIVNDFQKGDIAEGYSVSREKKESFPLTVTSAQKNPTAFYLCASSPQVTAYEQYFGPGTRLTVT.

The chain couples TRBV24-1 to TRBJ2-2, with 11 bases identical to TRBD1. Germline CDR1 and CDR2: KGHDR and SFDVKD. The ends lost 3 bases at V and 4 bases at J; junction bases unmatched: 3. The CDR3 has 16 amino acids. In DNA, the CDR3 is TGTGCCACCAGTGATCCCGGGACAGGGGGCACCGGGGAGCTGTTTTTT. Translation gives CATSDPGTGGTGELFF.

In DNA, the CDR3 is TGTGCCCGGGACAGGAGCTCCTACGAGCAGTACTTC. As protein: CARDRSSYEQYF. The chain is built from TRBV2 and TRBJ2-7; TRBD1 agrees at 8 bases. The CDR3 consists of 12 residues. The germline V gene encodes CDR1 SNHLY and CDR2 FYNNEI. The V gene end was trimmed by 11 bases and the J gene end by 0 bases; junction bases not matched to a gene: 3.

This rearrangement joins TRBV3-1 (or the pseudogene TRBV3-2) to TRBJ2-7; TRBD1 aligns across 8 bases. After removal of 3 bases from V and 4 bases from J, the junction contained 8 bases not matched to a gene. Germline CDR1 and CDR2: LGHDT and YNNKEL (reference sequence). The CDR3 is 15 residues long. CDR3 DNA sequence: TGTGCCAGCAGCCAGCGGACAGGGCGTGCTTACGAGCAGTACTTC. It is translated as CASSQRTGRAYEQYF.

A few counts support this clone. The chain has TRBV27 and TRBJ1-2; perhaps TRBD1 as D (6 bases). The CDR3 has 14 residues. Germline CDR1 reads MNHEY; CDR2 reads SMNVEV (reference sequence). V lost 5 bases and J lost 4, with 14 bases in between. CDR3 protein: CASSPKGGVYGYTF. DNA for the CDR3: TGTGCCAGCAGTCCGAAGGGGGGGGTCTATGGCTACACCTTC.

V gene TRBV19 combines with J gene TRBJ1-2, with a weak D call TRBD1 (5 bases). The CDR3 runs 13 residues. Germline CDR1 and CDR2: LNHDA and SQIVND (reference sequence). The V and J ends lost 5 bases and 8 bases respectively, with 15 bases between them. DNA of the CDR3: TGTGCCAGTAGTCCTGGTCTGGGGCAGGGCTACACCTTC. It yields the protein CASSPGLGQGYTF.

J is TRBJ2-3 and V is TRBV28; perhaps TRBD1 as D (6 bases). Looked up from germline, CDR1 is MDHEN and CDR2 is SYDVKM. This CDR3 contains 15 residues. Trimming left V 2 bases short and J 6 bases short, with 15 bases between. The CDR3 loop is CASSLDGQITDTQYF. For the CDR3, the DNA is TGTGCCAGCAGTTTAGACGGACAGATAACCGATACGCAGTATTTT.

V is TRBV9 and J is TRBJ1-6; 11 bases are a match to TRBD1. Trimming at V came to 3 bases and at J to 2 bases, leaving 7 bases not matched to a gene. The CDR3 length is 18 residues. Per germline, CDR1 SGDLS and CDR2 YYNGEE. CDR3 in DNA: TGTGCCAGCAGCGCCACAGGACAGGGGGCCCCCTATAATTCACCCCTCCACTTT. It is translated as CASSATGQGAPYNSPLHF.

The chain links TRBV27 to TRBJ1-1; perhaps TRBD1 as D (6 bases). The CDR3 is 17 amino acids. V was pared by 6 bases and J by 8 bases, with 28 bases between. The germline V gene has CDR1 MNHEY and CDR2 SMNVEV (reference sequence). The CDR3, as DNA: TGTGCCAGCAGACCGGCAGTTTGGGGGCCCGGGGTACTAGAAGCTTTCTTT. Amino acid sequence: CASRPAVWGPGVLEAFF.

V is TRBV7-2 and J is TRBJ1-2, with D unresolved. V lost 2 bases, J lost 4 bases, and 8 bases lay in between. This CDR3 spans 13 amino acids. Germline V gives CDR1 SGHTA, CDR2 FQGNSA. CDR3 protein: CASSLSAIYGYTF. The CDR3 DNA is TGTGCCAGCAGCTTAAGTGCGATCTATGGCTACACCTTC. Drawing the rest from reference TRBV7-2 and TRBJ1-2, the complete variable domain is GAGVSQSPSNKVTEKGKDVELRCDPISGHTALYWYRQSLGQGLEFLIYFQGNSAPDKSGLPSDRFSAERTGGSVSTLTIQRTQQEDSAVYLCASSLSAIYGYTFGSGTRLTVV.

This CDR3 is CASDTSGYEQYF. CDR3 bases: TGTGCCTCTGACACGTCAGGCTACGAGCAGTACTTC. J is TRBJ2-7 and V is TRBV30; D is unclear. This CDR3 spans 12 amino acids. The V gene's germline CDR1 is GTSNPN and CDR2 SVGIG (reference sequence). The V end lost 7 bases, the J end lost 3 bases, and 13 bases lay between the germline ends.

The rearrangement joins TRBV19 to TRBJ2-7; TRBD2 is a possible D gene (5 bases). The CDR3 totals 16 residues. CDR1 is LNHDA, CDR2 SQIVND, per germline (reference sequence). Between the trimmed V and J ends, which lost 2 bases and 0 bases, there was a span of 14 bases. In nucleotides, the CDR3 is TGTGCCAGTAGTATAAATTCTCCGGGGAGCTCCTACGAGCAGTACTTC. This encodes CASSINSPGSSYEQYF.

The chain combines TRBV5-1 with TRBJ2-2; tentatively, D is TRBD2 (7 bases). Per the germline V gene, CDR1 is SGHRS and CDR2 is YFSETQ. The CDR3 spans 17 residues. The germline V and J ends were trimmed by 4 bases and 6 bases, with 22 bases remaining between them. CDR3 sequence: CASSRWGGTTGPGELFF. The DNA for the CDR3 is TGCGCCAGCAGCCGTTGGGGCGGGACTACAGGGCCCGGGGAGCTGTTTTTT.

This chain uses TRBV19 with TRBJ1-3, with D possibly matching TRBD1 (5 bases). Germline V gene data show CDR1 as LNHDA and CDR2 as SQIVND (reference sequence). V dropped 5 bases and J dropped 4 bases, with 18 bases sitting between them. This CDR3 region has 16 residues. CDR3 in DNA: TGTGCCAGTAGTCCAATTCAGGGTCGGCGAGGAAACACCATATATTTT. Amino acids: CASSPIQGRRGNTIYF.